Below are 21 T cell receptor beta chains sequenced from a single sample in a study of blood T cells in healthy people across ages. Together with a sample-barcoded 5' primer, a J-beta primer mix was included in a second PCR lasting about 6 to 11 cycles. TCRdb itself ran the 5' RACE reads through MiXCR, one entry per CDR3 protein. The table shows around 1.1 million distinct CDR3 sequences, with 35% to 40% occurring only once. Input material: blood. The receptors originated from a young man in good health.

The chain employs TRBV7-2 and TRBJ2-2; TRBD1 might be the D (5 bases). The CDR3 spans 15 residues. Germline V CDR1 and CDR2: SGHTA, FQGNSA. Trimming cost V 0 bases and J 2 bases, with 7 bases left between them. CDR3 nucleotides: TGTGCCAGCAGCTTAGCGGGGCATAACACCGGGGAGCTGTTTTTT. Amino acid sequence: CASSLAGHNTGELFF.

The V gene is TRBV27, the J gene TRBJ1-1; no firm D call. Germline V gene sequence: CDR1 MNHEY, CDR2 SMNVEV (reference sequence). V lost 3 bases, J lost 1 base, and 6 bases lay in between. CDR3 length: 13 residues. The CDR3 sequence: CASSFWENTEAFF. CDR3 nucleotides: TGTGCCAGCAGTTTTTGGGAGAACACTGAAGCTTTCTTT.

V gene TRBV20-1 combines with J gene TRBJ2-5; 7 nucleotides agree with TRBD2. Germline V CDR1 and CDR2: DFQATT, SNEGSKA (reference sequence). V lost 0 bases to trimming and J lost 11 bases; unmatched junction nucleotides: 18. CDR3 length: 16 amino acids. The CDR3 region has the DNA TGCAGTGCTAGAGACGCCGGGACTACTTTATCCGGTGAGCAGTACTTC. Translating gives CSARDAGTTLSGEQYF.

In this sample, this clonotype turned up many times. The chain employs TRBV4-2 and TRBJ2-7; TRBD2 agrees at 7 bases. Germline CDR1 and CDR2: LGHNA and YNFKEQ. J gave up 2 bases and V 4 bases, and 14 bases lay outside the gene matches. This CDR3 contains 17 residues. CDR3 coding DNA: TGTGCCAGCAGCCGAATCCCGGATGGGAGGGCAACCTACGAGCAGTACTTC. As protein: CASSRIPDGRATYEQYF.

This clonotype was counted only a few times. The chain links TRBV10-3 to TRBJ2-2; D gene unclear. Germline V CDR1 and CDR2: ENHRY, SYGVKD. Trimming stripped 4 bases from V and 0 bases from J, with 12 bases between. This CDR3 is 16 amino acids long. The CDR3 nucleotides are TGTGCCATCAGTGGCCGGCGGAATTCGAACACCGGGGAGCTGTTTTTT. Translating gives CAISGRRNSNTGELFF.

This clonotype was counted a few times. V gene TRBV20-1 combines with J gene TRBJ1-1; a possible D gene is TRBD1 (5 bases). V dropped 0 bases and J dropped 3 bases, with 14 bases sitting between them. In germline, CDR1 is DFQATT, CDR2 SNEGSKA (reference sequence). The CDR3 totals 15 residues. Written as DNA, the CDR3 is TGCAGTGCTAGAGATCGTCGGGGGTCGGACACTGAAGCTTTCTTT. As protein: CSARDRRGSDTEAFF.

The chain recombines TRBV7-6 with TRBJ2-3; D gene ambiguous. Germline V gene lookup returns CDR1 SGHVS and CDR2 FNYEAQ. V lost 1 base to trimming and J lost 6 bases, with 14 bases between them. The CDR3 is 15 residues long. The DNA for the CDR3 is TGTGCCAGCAGCTTAGTGGAACAGTTCGGGGATACGCAGTATTTT. The encoded protein is CASSLVEQFGDTQYF.

The chain joins TRBV5-5 to TRBJ2-7; 8 bases map to TRBD1. The germline gives CDR1 SGHKS, CDR2 YYEKEE (reference sequence). The CDR3 covers 16 residues. Trimming at V came to 1 base and at J to 5 bases, leaving 11 bases not matched to a gene. The CDR3 sequence is CASSLSPGQTGDEQYF. CDR3 sequence (DNA): TGTGCCAGCAGCTTGTCACCAGGGCAGACAGGGGACGAGCAGTACTTC.

This clonotype was counted only a few times. J is TRBJ2-5 and V is TRBV29-1; D gene ambiguous. V lost 7 bases, J lost 5 bases, and 14 bases lay in between. The CDR3 is 12 amino acids. The germline gives CDR1 SQVTM, CDR2 ANQGSEA. CDR3 amino acids: CSGHTPPETQYF. As DNA, the CDR3 is TGCAGCGGACATACACCACCCGAGACCCAGTACTTC.

This clonotype came up a few times. An end of the junction differs from the germline gene, which may be a read error. This chain uses TRBV18 with TRBJ1-1, with D unresolved. This CDR3 comprises 13 residues. Germline CDR1 is KGHSH and CDR2 is LQKENI. CDR3 sequence (DNA): TGCGCTAGCTCACCAGAGGAAAACACTGAAGCTTTCTTT. Translating gives CASSPEENTEAFF.

Details on this clonotype: A junction boundary mismatches the germline segment, possibly from a read error. This rearrangement joins TRBV6-5 to TRBJ2-4, with D possibly matching TRBD2 (5 bases). Germline-derived CDR1 and CDR2 are MNHEY and SVGAGI. The CDR3 consists of 15 residues. The CDR3 protein is CPSSPETIAKNIQYF. As DNA, the CDR3 is TGTCCCAGCAGCCCCGAGACTATAGCCAAAAACATTCAGTACTTC.

Details on this clonotype: A read error is possible here, since a much larger clone lies one base away. CDR3 sequence reads: CSVLRASYNEQFF. Here the CDR3 DNA reads TGCAGTGTCCTACGAGCGTCCTACAATGAGCAGTTCTTC. The rearrangement joins TRBV20-1 to TRBJ2-1; D is ambiguous. Germline values: CDR1 DFQATT, CDR2 SNEGSKA (reference sequence). The CDR3 has 13 amino acids. V lost 7 bases and J lost 1, with 11 bases in between.

This chain joins TRBV4-3 and TRBJ2-3; 8 bases fit TRBD2. The V segment lost 0 bases and the J segment 4 bases; nucleotides outside the gene matches: 3. Germline lookup yields CDR1 LGHNA and CDR2 YSLEER. CDR3 length: 15 amino acids. The CDR3 nucleotides are TGCGCCAGCAGCCAAGATGGGACTAGTCCAGATACGCAGTATTTT. Translating it yields CASSQDGTSPDTQYF.

CDR3 nucleotides: TGTGCCAGCAGCTCCGGGACTAGCGACTCCACAGATACGCAGTATTTT. It codes for CASSSGTSDSTDTQYF. The gene calls are TRBV6-2 or TRBV6-3 and TRBJ2-3; 10 bases fit TRBD2. The germline V gene has CDR1 MNHEY and CDR2 SVGEGT. The CDR3 covers 16 residues. Germline trimming cut 6 bases from V and 2 bases from J; bases unmatched to any gene: 8.

The chain employs TRBV19 and TRBJ1-2; 8 positions agree with TRBD1. J was trimmed by 2 bases and V by 5 bases; bases with no gene match: 10. The V gene's germline CDR1 is LNHDA and CDR2 SQIVND (reference sequence). The CDR3 is 16 residues long. The CDR3, as DNA: TGTGCCAGTAGTGCCCCGGACAGGGTGGGGAACTATGGCTACACCTTC. It translates to CASSAPDRVGNYGYTF.

This chain connects TRBV7-6 to TRBJ1-5; TRBD1 might be the D (5 bases). The V gene lost 6 bases and the J gene lost 4 bases, with 13 bases spanning the gap. The CDR3 sequence is 14 residues long. The germline V gene encodes CDR1 SGHVS and CDR2 FNYEAQ. Here the CDR3 DNA reads TGTGCCAGCAGTGAAGGGGTCCCGAATCAGCCCCAGCATTTT. Translation: CASSEGVPNQPQHF.

This clonotype occurred a few times. V is TRBV27 and J is TRBJ1-1, with 7 bases matching TRBD1. Trimming took 1 base from V and 10 from J; bases not matched to a gene: 9. This CDR3 comprises 14 residues. The germline V gene has CDR1 MNHEY and CDR2 SMNVEV (reference sequence). In DNA form, the CDR3 reads TGTGCCAGCAGTTTATACGCAACAGGGGACGGAGCTTTCTTT. It is translated as CASSLYATGDGAFF.

The rearrangement uses TRBV19 and TRBJ1-5, with 7 bases identical to TRBD1. CDR1 is LNHDA and CDR2 is SQIVND in the germline V gene (reference sequence). The CDR3 has 15 amino acids. Trimming cost V 5 bases and J 4 bases; bases outside gene matches: 8. The CDR3, as DNA: TGTGCCAGTAGTGTCAACAGGGGCGCAAATCAGCCCCAGCATTTT. It yields the protein CASSVNRGANQPQHF.

The chain joins TRBV12-5 to TRBJ1-2; D possibly corresponds to TRBD1 (5 bases). The length of the CDR3 is 12 residues. V was cut by 2 bases and J by 7 bases, with 8 bases left in between. Germline loops: CDR1 LGHNT, CDR2 FRNRAP. The CDR3 region is CASGLKGLGYTF. The CDR3, as DNA: TGTGCTAGTGGTTTGAAGGGGCTTGGCTACACCTTC.

This clonotype showed up just a few times. The V gene is TRBV6-5, the J gene TRBJ2-1; D unresolved. Between the trimmed V and J ends, which lost 2 bases and 4 bases, there was a span of 6 bases. The V gene's germline CDR1 is MNHEY and CDR2 SVGAGI. CDR3 length: 13 residues. Written as DNA, the CDR3 is TGTGCCAGCAGTTACCCGGAGTACAATGAGCAGTTCTTC. It codes for CASSYPEYNEQFF.

The sample holds a few counts of this clonotype. The rearrangement joins TRBV7-8 to TRBJ1-1; D ambiguous. The V end lost 3 bases, the J end lost 3 bases, and 26 bases lay between the germline ends. Germline loops: CDR1 SGHVS, CDR2 FQNEAQ. This CDR3 region has 19 residues. The CDR3 protein is CASSFWVEGTLGEDTEAFF. In DNA, the CDR3 is TGTGCCAGCAGCTTTTGGGTTGAGGGTACCCTCGGAGAGGACACTGAAGCTTTCTTT.